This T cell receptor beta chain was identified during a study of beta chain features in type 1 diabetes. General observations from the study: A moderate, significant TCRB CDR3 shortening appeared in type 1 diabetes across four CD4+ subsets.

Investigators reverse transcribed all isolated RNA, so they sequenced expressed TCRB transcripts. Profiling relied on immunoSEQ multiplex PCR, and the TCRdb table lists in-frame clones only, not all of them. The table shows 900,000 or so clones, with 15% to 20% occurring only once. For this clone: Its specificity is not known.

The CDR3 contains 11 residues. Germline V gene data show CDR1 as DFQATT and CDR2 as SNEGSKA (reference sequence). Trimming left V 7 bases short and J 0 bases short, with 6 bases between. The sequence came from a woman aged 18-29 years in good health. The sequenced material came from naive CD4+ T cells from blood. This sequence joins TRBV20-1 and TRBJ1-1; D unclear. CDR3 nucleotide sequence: TGCAGTGAATCCATGAACACTGAAGCTTTCTTT. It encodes CSESMNTEAFF.